This T cell receptor beta chain derives from a study of early T cells in non-severe SARS-CoV-2 infection. Across the whole study: Sequencing was performed on bulk RNA from unsorted whole blood, leaving chains unpaired.

Study conclusions and caveats: CD4 and private specificities were missed by VDJdb matching, which favored anti-spike CD8 responses.

There are 13 residues in the CDR3. Trimming cost V 6 bases and J 9 bases; bases outside gene matches: 9. This clonotype occurred many times. Antigen: not known. Individual cDNA molecules were tagged with unique molecular identifiers, the study reported. MiXCR, applied by TCRdb to the 5' RACE reads, yields one record per CDR3 protein. This table has roughly 20,000 distinct CDR3 sequences, about 4.9% appearing once. The rearrangement joins TRBV12-3 or TRBV12-4 to TRBJ1-1, with 8 bases matching TRBD1. Sequencing was done on a sample of whole blood. This clonotype was obtained from an adult who was a healthcare worker with PCR-confirmed SARS-CoV-2 infection or an uninfected control (not recorded which). Here the CDR3 reads CASSNLGQGKAFF. As DNA, the CDR3 is TGTGCCAGCAGCAACCTAGGACAGGGAAAAGCTTTCTTT.